These 14 T cell receptor beta chains share one sample of origin, sequenced in a study of breast tumors, draining lymph nodes, adjacent tissues. Breast cancer patients provided tissue from their axillary draining lymph nodes. TCRdb re-analysed the multiplex PCR reads in MiXCR, keeping a single row per CDR3 protein. The table shows 70,000 to 95,000 distinct CDR3 sequences, with about 21% occurring only once. What was sequenced was axillary lymph node tissue. The receptors stem from a female donor with breast cancer. Some clones in this sample may be carry-over from other donors' samples.

This clonotype was seen at least ten times. The chain recombines TRBV2 with TRBJ2-2; TRBD2 matches at 13 bases. V gave up 6 bases and J gave up 8 bases; unmatched junction bases: 6. Per germline, CDR1 SNHLY and CDR2 FYNNEI. This CDR3 has 15 amino acids. CDR3 sequence (DNA): TGTGCCAGCAGGGGGACTAGCGGGAATTTAGGGGAGCTGTTTTTT. Translated: CASRGTSGNLGELFF.

This clonotype was detected ten times or more. The chain links TRBV29-1 to TRBJ1-4; TRBD1 might be the D (6 bases). In germline, CDR1 is SQVTM, CDR2 ANQGSEA. The CDR3 has 13 amino acids. V was pared by 6 bases and J by 8 bases, with 16 bases between. CDR3 protein: CSVGQSAWEKLFF. CDR3 DNA: TGCAGCGTAGGACAGTCGGCCTGGGAAAAACTGTTTTTT.

This clonotype was found many times. The V call is TRBV6-6, the J call TRBJ1-3, with D maybe TRBD1 (6 bases). Germline V gene sequence: CDR1 MNHNY, CDR2 SVGAGI (reference sequence). The CDR3 totals 16 residues. V gave up 2 bases and J gave up 8 bases, with 19 bases separating them. This CDR3 is CASSYRAGVRGDTIYF. The DNA for the CDR3 is TGTGCCAGCAGTTACAGGGCAGGGGTTCGCGGAGACACCATATATTTT.

In its sample, this clonotype was seen many times. The chain employs TRBV6-2 or TRBV6-3 and TRBJ2-7; D perhaps matches TRBD2 (7 bases). CDR1 is MNHEY, CDR2 SVGEGT, per germline. V dropped 0 bases and J dropped 4 bases, with 13 bases sitting between them. CDR3 length: 15 residues. CDR3 sequence (DNA): TGTGCCAGCAGTTACTCGCGGGGGCTCCGGTACGAGCAGTACTTC. Translated, it gives CASSYSRGLRYEQYF.

This clonotype has a handful of counts. This chain joins TRBV28 and TRBJ2-7; TRBD1 or TRBD2 may be the D gene (5 bases each). The germline CDR1 and CDR2 sequences are MDHEN and SYDVKM. This CDR3 is 15 amino acids long. Trimming cost V 5 bases and J 2 bases, with 16 bases left between them. CDR3 nucleotides: TGTGCCAGCAGTCCCCTCGAGGGGCGCCCCTACGAGCAGTACTTC. Translated, it gives CASSPLEGRPYEQYF.

This clonotype was observed once. A read error may account for a junction end that differs from germline. The V gene is TRBV6-1, the J gene TRBJ1-5; a possible D gene is TRBD1 (6 bases). Per the germline V gene, CDR1 is MNHNS and CDR2 is SASEGT. The CDR3 has 16 residues. Here the CDR3 DNA reads TGTGCCAGCGGTGAAGGTGGGGGCCCCCTCGATCAGCCCCAGCATTTT. Translation gives CASGEGGGPLDQPQHF.

This clonotype was seen repeatedly, ten times or more. The genes are TRBV20-1 and TRBJ1-2; D ambiguous. The germline V gene encodes CDR1 DFQATT and CDR2 SNEGSKA (reference sequence). CDR3 length: 12 amino acids. V lost 0 bases to trimming and J lost 5 bases, with 7 bases between them. CDR3 in DNA: TGCAGTGCTAGAGATCCACCTTATGGCTACACCTTC. It yields the protein CSARDPPYGYTF.

This clonotype has at least ten counts. The rearrangement uses TRBV11-2 and TRBJ1-2; D remains unclear. The CDR3 contains 13 residues. V gave up 5 bases and J gave up 6 bases, with 13 bases separating them. Germline lookup yields CDR1 SGHAT and CDR2 FQNNGV. The CDR3 DNA reads TGTGCCAGCAGCCCCGGACGGTTGAATGGCTACACCTTC. It specifies CASSPGRLNGYTF. The full variable domain, completed using reference TRBV11-2 and TRBJ1-2, is EAGVAQSPRYKIIEKRQSVAFWCNPISGHATLYWYQQILGQGPKLLIQFQNNGVVDDSQLPKDRFSAERLKGVDSTLKIQPAKLEDSAVYLCASSPGRLNGYTFGSGTRLTVV.

This clonotype was seen repeatedly, ten times or more. The V and J genes are TRBV7-2 and TRBJ2-1; D may be TRBD2 (5 bases). CDR1 is SGHTA, CDR2 FQGNSA, per germline. This CDR3 spans 14 amino acids. V was trimmed by 5 bases and J by 6 bases, leaving 14 bases between them. CDR3 residues: CASSPGQGGNEQFF. The CDR3 DNA reads as TGTGCCAGCAGCCCAGGCCAAGGAGGCAATGAGCAGTTCTTC.

A word on this clonotype: This may be a read error, as it is one base from a much larger clone. This rearrangement joins TRBV11-2 to TRBJ2-1; D remains unclear. The CDR3 is made up of 16 amino acids. Germline CDR1 reads SGHAT; CDR2 reads FQNNGV. CDR3 sequence reads: CASSLVGGDHYNVQFF. The DNA for the CDR3 is TGTGCCAGCAGCTTAGTCGGCGGTGACCACTACAATGTGCAGTTCTTC.

This clonotype was seen repeatedly, ten times or more. The chain is built from TRBV20-1 and TRBJ2-7; TRBD2 aligns across 9 bases. CDR1 is DFQATT, CDR2 SNEGSKA, per germline (reference sequence). CDR3 length: 15 residues. V gave up 6 bases and J gave up 2 bases; unmatched junction bases: 11. CDR3: CSASPTSGEAYEQYF. CDR3 bases: TGCAGTGCGAGCCCGACTAGCGGAGAAGCCTACGAGCAGTACTTC.

This clonotype appeared many times. J is TRBJ2-3 and V is TRBV5-4; TRBD2 aligns across 11 bases. V lost 4 bases and J lost 0; bases outside the gene matches: 7. The CDR3 length is 17 residues. Germline V CDR1 and CDR2: SGHNT, YYREEE (reference sequence). DNA of the CDR3: TGTGCCAGCAGCCGATTGGTAGCGGGAGGGAGCACAGATACGCAGTATTTT. As protein: CASSRLVAGGSTDTQYF.

This clonotype appeared a few times. The rearrangement uses TRBV3-1 and TRBJ2-7, with TRBD2 as a possible D gene (6 bases). The CDR3 contains 16 residues. Trimming took 0 bases from V and 0 from J, leaving 12 bases between them. CDR1 and CDR2 from the germline V gene are LGHDT and YNNKEL (reference sequence). CDR3 DNA sequence: TGTGCCAGCAGCCAAGATCAGGGCGGGACCTCCTACGAGCAGTACTTC. Translating gives CASSQDQGGTSYEQYF.

This clonotype appeared many times. This chain connects TRBV20-1 to TRBJ1-2; possible D gene TRBD1, 6 bases. Germline assignment: CDR1 DFQATT and CDR2 SNEGSKA (reference sequence). V was pared by 4 bases and J by 2 bases, with 17 bases between. The CDR3 has 15 residues. CDR3 loop: CSAIVRTENNYGYTF. The CDR3 nucleotides are TGCAGTGCTATAGTAAGGACAGAAAACAACTATGGCTACACCTTC.